This is a list of T cell receptor beta chains from one sample in a study of blood T cell repertoires in COVID-19. The repertoire was sequenced with immunoSEQ multiplex PCR; TCRdb's copy has only in-frame clones and lacks some. The data contain some 67,000 clones, approximately 90% of them seen just once; the ten biggest clones take up roughly 5%. Sequencing input: peripheral blood. These receptors came from a woman younger than 35 with acute or convalescent COVID-19. Both conserved end residues are part of each CDR3. Each record gives: J gene, V gene, clone size, CDR3 protein. Expanded clones get a size class; other rows say once, few or many, or leave the size out.

J: TRBJ1-2
V: TRBV2
size: -
CDR3: CASSKKTGGVYGYTF

J: TRBJ2-3
V: TRBV28
size: -
CDR3: CASSLGGGGVLISTDTQYF

J: TRBJ2-1
V: TRBV5-5
size: -
CDR3: CASRPGLAGGPDNEQFF

J: TRBJ1-3
V: TRBV18
size: -
CDR3: CASSPGSGSGNTIYF

J: TRBJ2-3
V: TRBV25-1
size: -
CDR3: CASSGDNTDTQYF

J: TRBJ1-6
V: TRBV11-2
size: -
CDR3: CASSFRVYSPLHF

J: TRBJ2-7
V: TRBV4-1
size: -
CDR3: CASSQEPGTGRRYEQYF

J: TRBJ2-3
V: TRBV5-4
size: -
CDR3: CASSSYRGPDTQYF

J: TRBJ1-6
V: TRBV9
size: -
CDR3: CASSTRDRDSPLHF

J: TRBJ1-1
V: TRBV4-2
size: few
CDR3: CASSQGTGTPMNTEAFF

J: TRBJ1-5
V: TRBV6-6
size: -
CDR3: CASSNRQGNNQPQHF

J: TRBJ1-1
V: TRBV6-1
size: -
CDR3: CASSEYNTEAFF

J: TRBJ2-3
V: TRBV7-2
size: -
CDR3: CASRPTSGSGIDTQYF

J: TRBJ1-2
V: TRBV7-9
size: -
CDR3: CASSQESLDYGYTF

J: TRBJ1-5
V: TRBV7-8
size: few
CDR3: CASSRAGDNPNQPQHF

J: TRBJ1-5
V: TRBV5-1
size: -
CDR3: CASSLTGGNQPQHF

J: TRBJ2-7
V: TRBV7-8
size: -
CDR3: CASSLRAGADEQYF

J: TRBJ2-3
V: TRBV5-4
size: -
CDR3: CASSPDRGFTDTQYF

J: TRBJ2-2
V: TRBV4-1
size: once
CDR3: CASSLRDSSLNTGELFF

J: TRBJ1-1
V: TRBV5-1
size: once
CDR3: CASSDSRAVGTEAFF

J: TRBJ2-2
V: TRBV5-6
size: once
CDR3: CASSLALRAGTGELFF

J: TRBJ2-7
V: TRBV5-8
size: -
CDR3: CASSFVGTGTLYF

J: TRBJ2-7
V: TRBV10-2
size: -
CDR3: CASSESSSYEQYF

J: TRBJ1-5
V: TRBV6-2/TRBV6-3
size: -
CDR3: CASSYRQGHQPQHF

J: TRBJ2-7
V: TRBV2
size: once
CDR3: CASSPWASEPYEQYF

J: TRBJ1-6
V: TRBV11-2
size: -
CDR3: CASSLGQGNSPLHF

J: TRBJ1-4
V: TRBV28
size: -
CDR3: CASSSGTGLLSTNEKLFF

J: TRBJ2-3
V: TRBV2
size: -
CDR3: CASMTRPGGRPRGVPDTQYF

J: TRBJ2-3
V: TRBV5-1
size: -
CDR3: CASSLGPGLYTDTQYF

J: TRBJ1-1
V: TRBV11-2
size: -
CDR3: CASSQTGEAFF

J: TRBJ1-6
V: TRBV11-2
size: -
CDR3: CASSSGTGGTTVNSPLHF

J: TRBJ2-5
V: TRBV5-1
size: -
CDR3: CASSANQETQYF